The 27 T cell receptor beta chains below all came from one sample that was sequenced in a study of blood T cell repertoires in COVID-19. The assay was immunoSEQ multiplex PCR, and TCRdb's table has in-frame clones only and misses some. The sample shows some 75,000 clones, around 80% of them seen only once. The sample comprised peripheral blood. Source of these receptors: a man aged 50 or older with COVID-19, enrolled during active disease.

This chain uses TRBV24-1 with TRBJ2-1; D gene unclear. V was cut by 7 bases and J by 6 bases, with 18 bases left in between. The CDR3 has 15 residues. CDR1 is KGHDR and CDR2 is SFDVKD in the germline V gene. In DNA, the CDR3 is TGTGCCACCAGCTCCAGGCGAAGAGCCGGCAATGAGCAGTTCTTC. This sequence encodes CATSSRRRAGNEQFF.

V usage is TRBV4-3 and J usage is TRBJ1-1, with TRBD1 matching 8 bases. The CDR3 is 17 residues long. The junction had 7 bases not matched to a gene; V was cut back by 1 base and J by 0 bases. Germline CDR1 LGHNA, CDR2 YSLEER. In nucleotides, the CDR3 is TGCGCCAGCAGCCAAGGCCTTCGGACAGGGCTGAACACTGAAGCTTTCTTT. This codes for CASSQGLRTGLNTEAFF.

The chain has TRBV28 and TRBJ2-7, with 10 bases identical to TRBD2. In germline, CDR1 is MDHEN, CDR2 SYDVKM. V trimming: 0 bases; J trimming: 0 bases; junction bases outside the gene matches: 5. CDR3 length equals 17 residues. The CDR3: CASSLWASGSSSYEQYF. In DNA, the CDR3 is TGTGCCAGCAGTTTATGGGCTAGCGGGAGCTCCTCCTACGAGCAGTACTTC.

This clone has only a few counts. Different DNA sequences within this sample yield the same CDR3. This sequence joins TRBV4-1 and TRBJ2-3; D is unresolved. The V gene's germline CDR1 is MGHRA and CDR2 YSYEKL. V was cut by 0 bases and J by 0 bases, with 13 bases left in between. This CDR3 spans 17 amino acids. This CDR3 is CASSQDTSGASTDTQYF. The CDR3 nucleotides are TGCGCCAGCAGCCAAGATACGTCAGGCGCGAGCACAGATACGCAGTATTTT.

This rearrangement joins TRBV27 to TRBJ2-1, with D uncertain. CDR3 length equals 11 residues. Between the trimmed V and J ends, which lost 5 bases and 8 bases, there was a span of 7 bases. CDR1 and CDR2 from the germline V gene are MNHEY and SMNVEV (reference sequence). The CDR3 bases are TGTGCCAGCAGTGAACGAGATGAGCAGTTCTTC. Translation: CASSERDEQFF.

V gene TRBV18 combines with J gene TRBJ1-3; 10 bases map to TRBD1. V gave up 4 bases and J gave up 4 bases; unmatched junction bases: 7. CDR3 length: 16 amino acids. Germline V gives CDR1 KGHSH, CDR2 LQKENI. The CDR3 DNA reads TGTGCCAGCTCACTCACGGGACAGGGGATAGGAAACACCATATATTTT. It encodes CASSLTGQGIGNTIYF.

The gene calls are TRBV28 and TRBJ2-1, with TRBD2 identical over 7 bases. The CDR3 runs to 14 residues. Germline values: CDR1 MDHEN, CDR2 SYDVKM. The V segment lost 10 bases and the J segment 6 bases; nucleotides outside the gene matches: 12. The CDR3 region is CATKGAGSVNEQFF. CDR3 bases: TGTGCCACCAAGGGAGCGGGATCCGTCAATGAGCAGTTCTTC.

This rearrangement joins TRBV5-1 to TRBJ2-3; D ambiguous. The germline V and J ends were trimmed by 4 bases and 2 bases, with 14 bases remaining between them. Germline CDR1 reads SGHRS; CDR2 reads YFSETQ. The CDR3 is 15 amino acids. The CDR3 sequence: CASSPHPTDTDTQYF. The DNA of the CDR3 is TGCGCCAGCAGCCCACACCCAACCGACACAGATACGCAGTATTTT. The variable domain in full, completed from reference TRBV5-1 and TRBJ2-3, reads KAGVTQTPRYLIKTRGQQVTLSCSPISGHRSVSWYQQTPGQGLQFLFEYFSETQRNKGNFPGRFSGRQFSNSRSEMNVSTLELGDSALYLCASSPHPTDTDTQYFGPGTRLTVL.

V gene TRBV18 combines with J gene TRBJ2-7; maybe TRBD2 (5 bases). Germline CDR1 is KGHSH and CDR2 is LQKENI. The CDR3 sequence is 15 residues long. The germline V and J ends were trimmed by 2 bases and 4 bases, with 15 bases remaining between them. CDR3 DNA: TGTGCCAGCTCACCAGTTCCGACGGGATCTTACGAGCAGTACTTC. This translates into CASSPVPTGSYEQYF.

The V and J genes are TRBV7-2 and TRBJ2-7; possibly TRBD2 for D (6 bases). V dropped 1 base and J dropped 9 bases, with 10 bases sitting between them. The CDR3 has 12 amino acids. Germline-derived CDR1 and CDR2 are SGHTA and FQGNSA. CDR3 coding DNA: TGTGCCAGCAGCTTAGGAAACGGGAGGCAGTACTTC. Translating gives CASSLGNGRQYF.

The chain has TRBV18 and TRBJ1-4; perhaps TRBD1 as D (6 bases). V gave up 3 bases and J gave up 2 bases, with 7 bases separating them. Germline CDR1 is KGHSH and CDR2 is LQKENI. CDR3 length: 14 residues. The CDR3 loop reads CASSPRGTNEKLFF. The CDR3 DNA sequence: TGTGCCAGCTCACCGAGGGGGACTAATGAAAAACTGTTTTTT.

The genes are TRBV21-1 and TRBJ1-5; TRBD1 is the table's D call, not checked against the DNA. TRBV21-1 has pseudogene status. This CDR3 region has 14 residues. CDR3 loop: CASSPNRGWGAQHF. The DNA of the CDR3 is TGTGCCAGCAGCCCCAACAGGGGGTGGGGAGCCCAGCATTTT.

This clone was seen a single time. In DNA, the CDR3 is TGTGCCTGGGGGACACACTCTGGAAACACCATATATTTT. As protein: CAWGTHSGNTIYF. The chain is built from TRBV30 and TRBJ1-3; D possibly corresponds to TRBD1 (6 bases). V was shortened by 5 bases and J by 0 bases, with 8 bases between the two germline ends. The CDR3 totals 13 residues. The germline V gene has CDR1 GTSNPN and CDR2 SVGIG (reference sequence). Supplemented by reference TRBV30 and TRBJ1-3, the full variable domain reads SQTIHQWPATLVQPVGSPLSLECTVEGTSNPNLYWYRQAAGRGLQLLFYSVGIGQISSEVPQNLSASRPQDRQFILSSKKLLLSDSGFYLCAWGTHSGNTIYFGEGSWLTVV.

The chain recombines TRBV15 with TRBJ1-1; 9 bases are shared with TRBD1. Germline lookup yields CDR1 LNHNV and CDR2 YYDKDF (reference sequence). V trimming: 3 bases; J trimming: 5 bases; junction bases outside the gene matches: 7. This CDR3 is 15 amino acids long. CDR3: CATSSRGQGTTEAFF. CDR3 nucleotide sequence: TGTGCCACCAGCAGCCGGGGACAGGGTACGACTGAAGCTTTCTTT.

The CDR3 protein is CSVDGRPADTQYF. The DNA of the CDR3 is TGCAGCGTTGACGGGAGACCAGCAGATACGCAGTATTTT. The chain recombines TRBV29-1 with TRBJ2-3, with D possibly matching TRBD2 (6 bases). V gave up 3 bases and J gave up 4 bases, with 11 bases separating them. The CDR3 runs to 13 residues. Germline assignment: CDR1 SQVTM and CDR2 ANQGSEA.

This clone occurred a few times. This chain joins TRBV6-6 and TRBJ2-3; no clear D gene. This CDR3 has 11 residues. The germline gives CDR1 MNHNY, CDR2 SVGAGI (reference sequence). Deletions cut 7 bases from V and 3 bases from J, with 5 bases between. The CDR3 bases are TGTGCCAGCACGGTTACAGATACGCAGTATTTT. It encodes CASTVTDTQYF.

The chain joins TRBV28 to TRBJ1-3; D ambiguous. The V and J ends lost 7 bases and 2 bases respectively, with 9 bases between them. This CDR3 is 13 amino acids long. CDR1 is MDHEN, CDR2 SYDVKM, per germline. The CDR3 DNA sequence: TGTGCCAGCACCCGGTCCACTGGAAACACCATATATTTT. The encoded protein is CASTRSTGNTIYF.

CDR3 in DNA: TGTGCCTGGAGTGCCGCGGGAGGGGCCGCCTACGAGCAGTACTTC. It encodes CAWSAAGGAAYEQYF. The chain joins TRBV30 to TRBJ2-7; 9 bases agree with TRBD2. Per germline, CDR1 GTSNPN and CDR2 SVGIG (reference sequence). The CDR3 contains 15 residues. V shed 1 base, J shed 2 bases, and the junction held 6 bases outside the gene matches. Variable domain in full (rest from reference TRBV30 and TRBJ2-7): SQTIHQWPATLVQPVGSPLSLECTVEGTSNPNLYWYRQAAGRGLQLLFYSVGIGQISSEVPQNLSASRPQDRQFILSSKKLLLSDSGFYLCAWSAAGGAAYEQYFGPGTRLTVT.

In nucleotides, the CDR3 is TGTGCCAGCAGCCAGCGGGAGAACGATGAGCAGTTCTTC. Its protein product is CASSQRENDEQFF. This chain joins TRBV5-4 and TRBJ2-1; 8 nucleotides match TRBD2. CDR1 is SGHNT, CDR2 YYREEE, per germline (reference sequence). V lost 4 bases to trimming and J lost 8 bases; unmatched junction nucleotides: 5. This CDR3 has 13 residues.

This clone has a handful of counts. CDR3 amino acids: CASSRGLSSYEQYF. For the CDR3, the DNA is TGTGCCAGCAGCCGGGGGCTGAGCTCCTACGAGCAGTACTTC. The V call is TRBV3-1 (or the pseudogene TRBV3-2), the J call TRBJ2-7; TRBD1 is a possible D gene (6 bases). CDR3 length: 14 residues. Trimming took 4 bases from V and 0 from J, leaving 10 bases between them. Germline CDR1 and CDR2: LGHDT and YNNKEL (reference sequence).

The rearrangement links TRBV25-1 to TRBJ2-7, with 11 bases matching TRBD1. There are 17 residues in the CDR3. V lost 5 bases to trimming and J lost 3 bases; unmatched junction nucleotides: 12. Germline loops: CDR1 MGHDK, CDR2 SYGVNS. CDR3 sequence reads: CASSPRTGGPRNYEQYF. The CDR3 nucleotides read TGTGCCAGCAGTCCCCGGACAGGGGGCCCTAGGAACTACGAGCAGTACTTC.

In nucleotides, the CDR3 is TGTGCCAGCAGCTTGGCAGCGCTAGCGGAGACAGATACGCAGTATTTT. Translated, it gives CASSLAALAETDTQYF. The chain has TRBV5-8 and TRBJ2-3; 7 bases map to TRBD2. Germline V gene sequence: CDR1 SGHTS, CDR2 YDEGEE. The CDR3 consists of 16 residues. V lost 0 bases to trimming and J lost 3 bases; unmatched junction nucleotides: 7.

The rearrangement uses TRBV6-5 and TRBJ2-3; D unresolved. The CDR3 has 14 residues. V was cut by 0 bases and J by 4 bases, with 8 bases left in between. The germline CDR1 and CDR2 sequences are MNHEY and SVGAGI. CDR3 bases: TGTGCCAGCAGTTACTCCGACTCTCCAGATACGCAGTATTTT. Translated, it gives CASSYSDSPDTQYF.

V is TRBV5-1 and J is TRBJ1-2; D gene ambiguous. The germline gives CDR1 SGHRS, CDR2 YFSETQ. This CDR3 contains 13 residues. Trimming stripped 6 bases from V and 4 bases from J, with 13 bases between. Here the CDR3 reads CASKPGDGYGYTF. The CDR3, as DNA: TGCGCCAGCAAGCCCGGGGATGGCTATGGCTACACCTTC.

The rearrangement uses TRBV6-2 or TRBV6-3 and TRBJ1-1; possibly TRBD1 for D (5 bases). The CDR3 contains 17 residues. Germline CDR1 reads MNHEY; CDR2 reads SVGEGT. Trimming cost V 1 base and J 4 bases, with 19 bases left between them. CDR3 amino acids: CASSYLPGGALGTEAFF. The CDR3 bases are TGTGCCAGCAGTTACTTACCGGGAGGGGCCCTGGGCACTGAAGCTTTCTTT.

This rearrangement joins TRBV7-2 to TRBJ2-7; D remains ambiguous. This CDR3 comprises 16 residues. Germline V CDR1 and CDR2: SGHTA, FQGNSA. The V and J ends lost 1 base and 0 bases respectively, with 13 bases between them. For the CDR3, the DNA is TGTGCCAGCAGCTTAGGGTTGGGCGCCCCCTCCTACGAGCAGTACTTC. Translated, it gives CASSLGLGAPSYEQYF.

V gene TRBV27 combines with J gene TRBJ2-3; D is possibly TRBD1 (6 bases). Germline V lookup: CDR1 MNHEY, CDR2 SMNVEV (reference sequence). CDR3 size: 14 residues. V lost 7 bases and J lost 5, with 16 bases in between. CDR3 in amino acids: CASTGQRVGDTQYF. CDR3 in DNA: TGTGCCAGCACCGGACAGAGAGTGGGAGATACGCAGTATTTT.